This T cell receptor beta chain emerged from a study of T cell clonality in common variable immunodeficiency. Clones were read by immunoSEQ multiplex PCR, and TCRdb kept only the in-frame ones, dropping some. The table lists some 80,000 clones, with no singletons. This clone was detected a few times. Its matching antigen is unknown. From the germline J gene comes the end of the CDR3, since the read stops 3 residues before it. V lost 0 bases, J lost 3 bases, and 9 bases stayed unmatched. This CDR3 contains 16 residues. CDR1 and CDR2 from the germline V gene are DFQATT and SNEGSKA (reference sequence). Findings and limits, study-wide: T cell subpopulation sequencing would be needed to explain CVID clonality. Compared with controls, CVID subjects had fewer shared TCRbeta clones. Common variable immunodeficiency TCR beta sequences reportedly had fewer deletions and N-nucleotide insertions. TCRbeta clonality was increased in CVID versus healthy controls.

The specimen sequenced was peripheral blood mononuclear cells. The source of this sequence is a person aged 18 to 70 in good health. The rearrangement joins TRBV20-1 to TRBJ2-3; TRBD2 aligns across 7 bases. The CDR3 spells CSARDGGSSLTDTQYF. Partial CDR3 DNA: TGCAGTGCTAGAGATGGCGGGAGTTCTTTGACAGATACG.